A single sample is the source of the 6 T cell receptor beta chains below, sequenced in a study of blood T cell repertoires in COVID-19. Profiled with immunoSEQ multiplex PCR; TCRdb holds only in-frame clones, not every one. The table lists 240,000 or so clones, 86% of them singletons, with more than 9% in the top ten. Material for sequencing was peripheral blood. The receptors shown here come from a man older than 75 with acute or convalescent COVID-19.

This chain uses TRBV11-2 with TRBJ1-5, with D uncertain. This CDR3 comprises 13 residues. The germline gives CDR1 SGHAT, CDR2 FQNNGV. Trimming cost V 6 bases and J 5 bases, with 11 bases left between them. The CDR3 region is CASSSESYQPQHF. As DNA, the CDR3 is TGTGCCAGCAGTTCCGAGTCGTATCAGCCCCAGCATTTT.

This clone came up once. The gene calls are TRBV6-5 and TRBJ1-2; 7 nucleotides align to TRBD1. V lost 4 bases to trimming and J lost 8 bases; unmatched junction nucleotides: 13. Germline CDR1 and CDR2: MNHEY and SVGAGI. This CDR3 is built from 15 residues. CDR3 in amino acids: CASSSDRVVLVGYTF. The CDR3 DNA reads TGTGCCAGCAGTTCTGACAGGGTAGTACTCGTCGGCTACACCTTC.

CDR3 bases: TGTGCCAGCAGCTTAACGGGTGGGGACAGGGTAGGTGGAGATACGCAGTATTTT. Its protein product is CASSLTGGDRVGGDTQYF. The rearrangement joins TRBV7-3 to TRBJ2-3; 9 positions agree with TRBD1. The V segment lost 0 bases and the J segment 5 bases; nucleotides outside the gene matches: 12. This CDR3 has 18 residues. Per the germline V gene, CDR1 is SGHTA and CDR2 is FQGTGA.

This rearrangement joins TRBV6-5 to TRBJ2-2; 8 nucleotides match TRBD1. Germline values: CDR1 MNHEY, CDR2 SVGAGI. Trimming removed 0 bases from V and 4 bases from J; junction bases left unmatched: 4. The CDR3 is 16 residues long. The CDR3 loop reads CASSYSDRVATGELFF. The DNA for the CDR3 is TGTGCCAGCAGTTACTCGGACAGGGTGGCCACCGGGGAGCTGTTTTTT.

This clone was seen more than once but under ten times. The genes are TRBV10-3 and TRBJ2-2; perhaps TRBD1 as D (5 bases). Deletions cut 3 bases from V and 5 bases from J, with 16 bases between. Germline lookup yields CDR1 ENHRY and CDR2 SYGVKD. The CDR3 runs to 16 residues. For the CDR3, the DNA is TGTGCCATCAGTGACAGGCGGACATTCTCTACCGGGGAGCTGTTTTTT. Amino acids: CAISDRRTFSTGELFF.

The CDR3 loop reads CASSGSTGPVNTEAFF. DNA for the CDR3: TGTGCCAGTAGTGGATCGACAGGGCCGGTGAACACTGAAGCTTTCTTT. The V gene is TRBV19, the J gene TRBJ1-1; 7 bases are shared with TRBD1. CDR3 length equals 16 residues. Germline V gene lookup returns CDR1 LNHDA and CDR2 SQIVND (reference sequence). The J segment lost 0 bases and the V segment lost 5 bases, leaving 9 bases of the junction unmatched. Filled out from reference TRBV19 and TRBJ1-1, the complete variable domain reads DGGITQSPKYLFRKEGQNVTLSCEQNLNHDAMYWYRQDPGQGLRLIYYSQIVNDFQKGDIAEGYSVSREKKESFPLTVTSAQKNPTAFYLCASSGSTGPVNTEAFFGQGTRLTVV.